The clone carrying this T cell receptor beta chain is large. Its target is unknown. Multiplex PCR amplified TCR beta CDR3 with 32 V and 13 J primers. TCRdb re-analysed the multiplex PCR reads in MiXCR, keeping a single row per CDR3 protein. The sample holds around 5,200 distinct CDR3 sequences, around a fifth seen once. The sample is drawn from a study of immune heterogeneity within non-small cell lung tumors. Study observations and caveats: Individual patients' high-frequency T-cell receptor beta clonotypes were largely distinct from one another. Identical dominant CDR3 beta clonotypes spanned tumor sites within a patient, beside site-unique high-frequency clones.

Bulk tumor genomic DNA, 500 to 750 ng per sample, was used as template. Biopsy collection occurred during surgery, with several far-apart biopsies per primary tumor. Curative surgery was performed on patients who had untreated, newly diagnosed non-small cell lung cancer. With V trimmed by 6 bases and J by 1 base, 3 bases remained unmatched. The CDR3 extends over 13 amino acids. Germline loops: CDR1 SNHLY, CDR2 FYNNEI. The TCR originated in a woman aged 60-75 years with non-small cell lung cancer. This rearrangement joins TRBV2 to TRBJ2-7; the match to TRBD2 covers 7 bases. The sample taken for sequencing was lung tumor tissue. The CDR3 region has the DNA TGTGCCAGCAGGGGACTACCTTCCTACGAGCAGTACTTC. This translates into CASRGLPSYEQYF.